These 32 T cell receptor beta chains were sequenced from one sample in a study of spatial heterogeneity in lung cancer. A single record per CDR3 protein comes from TCRdb applying MiXCR to the 5' RACE reads. The data hold over 14,000 distinct CDR3 sequences, with roughly 3.6% observed a single time. Time point here: sample taken at primary tumor resection. The source material was normal lung tissue next to the tumor, sampled at surgery. Every receptor here comes from a male donor with early-stage non-small cell lung cancer.

This clonotype showed up many times. Since the library was made to target alpha chains, this beta chain is a stray read and its abundance is not meaningful. This rearrangement joins TRBV12-3 or TRBV12-4 to TRBJ2-5, with D maybe TRBD1 (5 bases). The V and J ends lost 2 bases and 5 bases respectively, with 9 bases between them. The CDR3 contains 13 residues. The DNA for the CDR3 is TGTGCCAGCAGTTTATCACAGGACGAGACCCAGTACTTC. Translated, it gives CASSLSQDETQYF.

This clonotype appeared many times. This beta chain is an off-target read within a library intended for alpha chains, so its frequency means little. This chain uses TRBV7-9 with TRBJ2-3, with 8 bases matching TRBD1. Germline CDR1 and CDR2: SEHNR and FQNEAQ (reference sequence). V was clipped by 6 bases and J by 4 bases; unmatched bases: 3. The CDR3 spans 13 residues. The CDR3 sequence: CASRDRAADTQYF. CDR3 bases: TGTGCCAGCAGGGACAGGGCGGCAGATACGCAGTATTTT.

Ten or more counts support this clonotype. This beta chain is off target for a library built for alpha chains, so its abundance means little. J is TRBJ2-2 and V is TRBV13; tentatively, D is TRBD1 (5 bases). V lost 3 bases, J lost 3 bases, and 5 bases lay in between. The CDR3 length is 13 residues. CDR1 and CDR2 (germline): PRHDT, FYEKMQ (reference sequence). The CDR3 loop reads CASSFRDTGELFF. As DNA, the CDR3 is TGTGCCAGCAGCTTCAGGGACACCGGGGAGCTGTTTTTT.

The table lists this clonotype with many counts. A library prepared for alpha chains yielded this beta chain as an off-target read; its size is of little meaning. The J gene is TRBJ1-1, the V gene TRBV20-1; TRBD1 agrees at 8 bases. Germline V gives CDR1 DFQATT, CDR2 SNEGSKA (reference sequence). J lost 1 base, V lost 3 bases, and 7 bases had no gene match. This CDR3 region has 15 residues. CDR3 amino acids: CSARDSQGANTEAFF. The CDR3 nucleotides are TGCAGTGCTAGGGATTCTCAGGGGGCGAACACTGAAGCTTTCTTT.

This clonotype was seen many times. This beta chain represents an off-target read in a library built for alpha chains; its size is of limited meaning. V is TRBV6-5 and J is TRBJ2-1, with D hard to call. Germline CDR1 and CDR2: MNHEY and SVGAGI. V shed 4 bases and J shed 4 bases, with 20 bases lying between them. The CDR3 covers 17 residues. CDR3 in DNA: TGTGCCAGCAGTTTAGGACCCGTAACCGTCCTTTACAATGAGCAGTTCTTC. Residues: CASSLGPVTVLYNEQFF.

The sample holds many counts of this clonotype. The library was built for alpha chains, so this beta chain is an off-target read and its size means little. The chain carries TRBV6-5 and TRBJ1-2, with TRBD1 matching over 7 bases. Germline assignment: CDR1 MNHEY and CDR2 SVGAGI. The V segment lost 1 base and the J segment 3 bases; nucleotides outside the gene matches: 5. The CDR3 extends over 15 amino acids. CDR3 in DNA: TGTGCCAGCAGTTACTTCAGGGACAGACACTATGGCTACACCTTC. This sequence encodes CASSYFRDRHYGYTF.

This clonotype counts as medium-sized (0.01 to 0.1%). Little can be read into the size of this beta chain, an off-target read in a library designed for alpha chains. This sequence joins TRBV10-3 and TRBJ1-1; D is unresolved. V lost 0 bases and J lost 5, with 7 bases in between. The CDR3 sequence is 13 residues long. CDR1 ENHRY and CDR2 SYGVKD come from the germline V gene. CDR3 loop: CAISESTLTEAFF. CDR3 bases: TGTGCCATCAGTGAGTCGACGTTGACTGAAGCTTTCTTT.

This clonotype was counted at least ten times. A library made for alpha chains picked up this beta chain off target, so its size means little. This sequence joins TRBV9 and TRBJ1-2; D gene unclear. Germline CDR1 SGDLS, CDR2 YYNGEE. The CDR3 runs to 13 residues. Trimming left V 2 bases short and J 5 bases short, with 10 bases between. The CDR3 DNA is TGTGCCAGCAGCGTCGATTCTTCTTATGGCTACACCTTC. This sequence encodes CASSVDSSYGYTF.

This clonotype has ten or more counts. Within a library made for alpha chains, this beta chain is off target, and its count is uninformative. The V gene is TRBV6-6, the J gene TRBJ2-7; the D gene is possibly TRBD1 (5 bases). V was clipped by 2 bases and J by 0 bases, with 5 bases between them. CDR1 is MNHNY, CDR2 SVGAGI, per germline (reference sequence). The CDR3 extends over 13 amino acids. CDR3 bases: TGTGCCAGCAGTTACGACAGCTCCTACGAGCAGTACTTC. Its protein is CASSYDSSYEQYF.

This clonotype has ten or more counts. For a library built for alpha chains, this beta chain is a stray read; little rests on its size. The chain is built from TRBV7-2 and TRBJ1-3; D is ambiguous. Deletions cut 0 bases from V and 9 bases from J, with 15 bases between. The CDR3 has 15 residues. Germline CDR1 is SGHTA and CDR2 is FQGNSA. DNA of the CDR3: TGTGCCAGCAGCTTAGCCTGGGAACTCGTGGGCACCATATATTTT. The encoded protein is CASSLAWELVGTIYF. The whole variable domain, filled in from reference TRBV7-2 and TRBJ1-3, reads GAGVSQSPSNKVTEKGKDVELRCDPISGHTALYWYRQSLGQGLEFLIYFQGNSAPDKSGLPSDRFSAERTGGSVSTLTIQRTQQEDSAVYLCASSLAWELVGTIYFGEGSWLTVV.

This clonotype has ten or more counts. Little can be read into the size of this beta chain, an off-target read in a library designed for alpha chains. The chain uses TRBV30 and TRBJ1-1; D is perhaps TRBD1 (5 bases). Looked up from germline, CDR1 is GTSNPN and CDR2 is SVGIG (reference sequence). Trimming took off 0 bases at V and 0 bases at J, with 14 bases between the two ends. This CDR3 contains 16 residues. CDR3 region: CAWSVLVRGLNTEAFF. The CDR3 DNA is TGTGCCTGGAGTGTACTTGTCCGGGGCCTGAACACTGAAGCTTTCTTT.

This clonotype occurred many times. Being off target in a library aimed at alpha chains, this beta chain has a size of little meaning. The rearrangement links TRBV29-1 to TRBJ2-6; possible D gene TRBD1, 5 bases. CDR3 length: 17 residues. Germline-derived CDR1 and CDR2 are SQVTM and ANQGSEA. Trimming shortened V by 3 bases and J by 0 bases, and 15 bases separated the two germline ends. The CDR3 reads CSVEGADSPSGANVLTF. CDR3 coding DNA: TGCAGCGTTGAGGGCGCCGACAGCCCCTCTGGGGCCAACGTCCTGACTTTC.

Sample share makes this clonotype medium-sized. This beta chain was picked up by a library intended for alpha chains and is off target, so its count carries little meaning. The chain has TRBV29-1 and TRBJ2-7; 9 bases are shared with TRBD1. The germline CDR1 and CDR2 sequences are SQVTM and ANQGSEA. V lost 6 bases to trimming and J lost 2 bases; unmatched junction nucleotides: 8. This CDR3 region has 14 residues. The CDR3 DNA reads as TGCAGCGTGGAGGACAGGGGCAATACCTACGAGCAGTACTTC. The encoded protein is CSVEDRGNTYEQYF.

This clonotype showed up just once. With the library built for alpha chains, this beta chain is off target and its frequency is not meaningful. This chain uses TRBV10-3 with TRBJ1-4; D not resolved. This CDR3 is 14 amino acids long. The ends were cut back, 6 bases at V and 2 bases at J, with 10 bases in the middle. Germline lookup yields CDR1 ENHRY and CDR2 SYGVKD. DNA of the CDR3: TGTGCCATCAGGAGGGCGGGCACTAATGAAAAACTGTTTTTT. This sequence encodes CAIRRAGTNEKLFF.

By sample fraction, this clonotype is medium-sized (0.01 to 0.1%). The size of this beta chain means little, since it is a stray read in a library made for alpha chains. The CDR3 protein is CSVATATANTEAFF. The CDR3 nucleotides are TGCAGCGTTGCGACGGCAACAGCGAACACTGAAGCTTTCTTT. This chain links TRBV29-1 with TRBJ1-1; D not resolved. This CDR3 has 14 amino acids. Germline CDR1 and CDR2: SQVTM and ANQGSEA. V dropped 4 bases and J dropped 1 base, with 13 bases sitting between them.

At least ten counts were recorded for this clonotype. The size of this beta chain means little, since it is a stray read in a library made for alpha chains. The chain recombines TRBV14 with TRBJ2-1; D unresolved. CDR3 length: 14 amino acids. Germline V gene sequence: CDR1 SGHDN, CDR2 FVKESK. V was cut by 1 base and J by 8 bases, with 12 bases left in between. The CDR3 DNA reads as TGTGCCAGCAGCCAAGTCACCAGGTTAGATGAGCAGTTCTTC. This codes for CASSQVTRLDEQFF. Combining the CDR3 with reference TRBV14 and TRBJ2-1 gives the whole variable domain EAGVTQFPSHSVIEKGQTVTLRCDPISGHDNLYWYRRVMGKEIKFLLHFVKESKQDESGMPNNRFLAERTGGTYSTLKVQPAELEDSGVYFCASSQVTRLDEQFFGPGTRLTVL.

This clonotype has at least ten counts. With the library built for alpha chains, this beta chain is off target and its frequency is not meaningful. CDR3 amino acids: CASSFRTATSGANVLTF. The DNA of the CDR3 is TGTGCCAGCAGTTTCCGGACGGCGACGTCTGGGGCCAACGTCCTGACTTTC. The chain recombines TRBV12-3 or TRBV12-4 with TRBJ2-6; D gene ambiguous. This CDR3 spans 17 amino acids. Trimming pared 3 bases from V and 1 base from J, leaving 13 bases between.

This clonotype was seen ten or more times. This beta chain is an unintended read in a library built for alpha chains; its size means little. The gene calls are TRBV7-8 and TRBJ2-5, with no clear D. The CDR3 is 15 amino acids. CDR1 and CDR2 from the germline V gene are SGHVS and FQNEAQ. Trimming stripped 4 bases from V and 0 bases from J, with 12 bases between. CDR3 DNA: TGTGCCAGCAGCTCGTCAACGCGGTACCAAGAGACCCAGTACTTC. Amino acid sequence: CASSSSTRYQETQYF. The full variable domain, rest sourced from reference TRBV7-8 and TRBJ2-5, is GAGVSQSPRYKVAKRGQDVALRCDPISGHVSLFWYQQALGQGPEFLTYFQNEAQLDKSGLPSDRFFAERPEGSVSTLKIQRTQQEDSAVYLCASSSSTRYQETQYFGPGTRLLVL.

This clonotype has ten or more counts. Since the library was made to target alpha chains, this beta chain is a stray read and its abundance is not meaningful. The rearrangement links TRBV5-1 to TRBJ2-7, with D maybe TRBD2 (6 bases). Per germline, CDR1 SGHRS and CDR2 YFSETQ. The CDR3 has 20 residues. V was trimmed by 2 bases and J by 6 bases, leaving 33 bases between them. The CDR3 here is CASSFVQASVNPGLSREQYF. The CDR3 nucleotides are TGCGCCAGCAGCTTCGTCCAGGCTAGCGTAAATCCCGGGCTCTCTCGCGAGCAGTACTTC.

This clonotype appeared many times. In a library made to pick up alpha chains, this beta chain is a stray read with a size that means little. The V call is TRBV2, the J call TRBJ2-6, with a possible D match to TRBD2 (6 bases). Trimming cost V 7 bases and J 2 bases, with 12 bases left between them. Germline loops: CDR1 SNHLY, CDR2 FYNNEI. This CDR3 is built from 15 residues. Here the CDR3 DNA reads TGTGCCAGCACGGCGGGATGGACTGGGGCCAACGTCCTGACTTTC. It specifies CASTAGWTGANVLTF.

Details on this clonotype: This beta chain lies outside the target of a library built for alpha chains; its clone size means little. This chain uses TRBV7-2 with TRBJ2-4; tentatively, D is TRBD1 (5 bases). CDR1 is SGHTA, CDR2 FQGNSA, per germline. Trimming shortened V by 1 base and J by 8 bases, and 15 bases separated the two germline ends. There are 15 residues in the CDR3. The CDR3 is CASSLGPGAQDIQYF. CDR3 sequence (DNA): TGTGCCAGCAGCTTAGGGCCTGGGGCCCAAGACATTCAGTACTTC.

This clonotype was recorded many times. The size of this beta chain means little, since it is a stray read in a library made for alpha chains. This chain uses TRBV7-9 with TRBJ1-4; D gene unclear. This CDR3 contains 16 residues. V was clipped by 4 bases and J by 0 bases, with 12 bases between them. Germline V gene lookup returns CDR1 SEHNR and CDR2 FQNEAQ (reference sequence). CDR3 residues: CASSYQDGPTNEKLFF. CDR3 coding DNA: TGTGCCAGCAGCTATCAGGACGGCCCAACTAATGAAAAACTGTTTTTT.

This clonotype is labeled medium-sized (0.01 to 0.1%). Being off target in a library aimed at alpha chains, this beta chain has a size of little meaning. The chain has TRBV20-1 and TRBJ1-6; possible D gene TRBD1, 5 bases. The germline V and J ends were trimmed by 1 base and 7 bases, with 11 bases remaining between them. Germline values: CDR1 DFQATT, CDR2 SNEGSKA (reference sequence). This CDR3 region has 14 residues. CDR3 loop: CSARGGSGNSPLHF. CDR3 coding DNA: TGCAGTGCTAGAGGAGGGTCAGGGAATTCACCCCTCCACTTT.

The table lists this clonotype with many counts. This beta chain is an off-target read within a library intended for alpha chains, so its frequency means little. The V gene is TRBV24-1, the J gene TRBJ1-1, with D perhaps matching TRBD1 (5 bases). The CDR3 has 14 residues. Germline V gives CDR1 KGHDR, CDR2 SFDVKD. The germline V and J ends were trimmed by 9 bases and 1 base, with 14 bases remaining between them. The CDR3 sequence is CATRGGTENTEAFF. The CDR3, as DNA: TGTGCCACCCGAGGAGGGACGGAGAACACTGAAGCTTTCTTT.

This clonotype occurred many times. Within a library made for alpha chains, this beta chain is off target, and its count is uninformative. J is TRBJ1-2 and V is TRBV19; D remains ambiguous. Germline CDR1 is LNHDA and CDR2 is SQIVND (reference sequence). CDR3 length: 15 amino acids. V was shortened by 3 bases and J by 4 bases, with 15 bases between the two germline ends. This CDR3 reads CASSIREAGFYGYTF. The CDR3 DNA reads as TGTGCCAGTAGTATCCGGGAGGCGGGTTTCTATGGCTACACCTTC.

Ten or more counts support this clonotype. Because this beta chain is a stray read in a library intended to capture alpha chains, its abundance should not be given much weight. The chain employs TRBV28 and TRBJ2-3, with D perhaps matching TRBD2 (6 bases). CDR1 and CDR2 (germline): MDHEN, SYDVKM. CDR3 length: 13 residues. V was trimmed by 9 bases and J by 2 bases, leaving 12 bases between them. The CDR3 bases are TGTGCCAGTTCGCTAGCGTTCACAGATACGCAGTATTTT. Protein: CASSLAFTDTQYF.

This clonotype was picked up many times. Found in a library prepared for alpha chains, this beta chain is an off-target read, and its abundance has little meaning. The chain uses TRBV29-1 and TRBJ2-3; D is unresolved. From germline, CDR1 is SQVTM and CDR2 ANQGSEA. The CDR3 contains 13 residues. V shed 3 bases and J shed 0 bases, with 7 bases lying between them. The CDR3 spells CSVEGPSTDTQYF. The CDR3 DNA follows: TGCAGCGTTGAGGGCCCGAGCACAGATACGCAGTATTTT.

This clonotype was seen at least ten times. A library made for alpha chains picked up this beta chain off target, so its size means little. The V call is TRBV12-3 or TRBV12-4, the J call TRBJ2-1, with 10 positions matching TRBD2. Germline trimming cut 7 bases from V and 7 bases from J; bases unmatched to any gene: 10. The CDR3 contains 15 residues. CDR3 sequence reads: CASTLGSGRRNEQFF. The CDR3 bases are TGTGCCAGCACCCTCGGTAGCGGGAGGAGGAATGAGCAGTTCTTC.

This clonotype is labeled medium-sized (0.01 to 0.1%). This beta chain is an unintended read in a library built for alpha chains; its size means little. This chain connects TRBV6-6 to TRBJ1-5; 8 nucleotides line up with TRBD1. The CDR3 sequence is 15 residues long. V dropped 3 bases and J dropped 6; count of bases not matched to a gene: 7. Germline CDR1 and CDR2: MNHNY and SVGAGI (reference sequence). The CDR3 DNA sequence: TGTGCCAGCAGTTATGATCAGGGGGCAGGTCAGCCCCAGCATTTT. It encodes CASSYDQGAGQPQHF.

In its sample, this clonotype was seen many times. This beta chain lies outside the target of a library built for alpha chains; its clone size means little. J is TRBJ1-1 and V is TRBV4-1, with TRBD1 as a possible D gene (6 bases). The length of the CDR3 is 14 residues. V shed 4 bases and J shed 4 bases, with 13 bases lying between them. Per the germline V gene, CDR1 is MGHRA and CDR2 is YSYEKL. CDR3 nucleotides: TGCGCCAGCAGCCCATTACAGGGATCCACTGAAGCTTTCTTT. Protein: CASSPLQGSTEAFF.

Ten or more counts support this clonotype. A library made for alpha chains picked up this beta chain off target, so its size means little. The chain links TRBV27 to TRBJ2-1; D gene uncertain. Germline values: CDR1 MNHEY, CDR2 SMNVEV (reference sequence). The CDR3 loop spans 12 amino acids. With 4 bases removed from V and 10 bases from J, the gap between germline ends came to 11 bases. The CDR3 is CASSSLLREQFF. The CDR3 DNA is TGTGCCAGCAGTTCGCTCCTGCGGGAGCAGTTCTTC.

This clonotype is deemed medium-sized. Relative to the germline gene, one junction end is altered; a read error may explain this. This beta chain is off target for a library built for alpha chains, so its abundance means little. V usage is TRBV7-8 and J usage is TRBJ1-1; D is possibly TRBD1 (6 bases). The CDR3 covers 14 residues. The germline CDR1 and CDR2 sequences are SGHVS and FQNEAQ. CDR3 DNA: TGTGCCAGCAGCTTAGAAAGGGGGAACGCTGAAGCTTTCTTT. It codes for CASSLERGNAEAFF.